This is a list of T cell receptor beta chains from one sample in a study of T cell clones after liver transplantation. Method: immunoSEQ multiplex PCR; TCRdb's copy keeps in-frame clones and lacks some. The sample shows 95,000 to 110,000 clones, roughly 80% of them seen only once. The source material was CD4+ T cells from blood, sampled around 49 months after liver transplant. These receptors all stem from a human patient who received a liver transplant. Some T cells may have originated in the graft donor. Both conserved end residues are trimmed from each CDR3. D genes are given only for firm matches. Clone size is stated in some rows and not others, as once, few, many or a class when expanded.

SVLGAPGQGLNQPQH,few,TRBJ1-5,TRBD1,TRBV29-1
ASRPTSGASRETQY,once,TRBJ2-5,TRBD2,TRBV27
ASSLWTGKNQPQH,NA,TRBJ1-5,TRBD1,TRBV5-8
ASSLEPTLGANEKLF,NA,TRBJ1-4,NA,TRBV5-4
ASSWGQGREKLF,once,TRBJ1-4,TRBD1,TRBV5-1
ASSGTSGRSLASTDTQY,NA,TRBJ2-3,TRBD2,TRBV27
ASSPDFDSYEQY,NA,TRBJ2-7,NA,TRBV19
ASSLFQGPQETQY,NA,TRBJ2-5,NA,TRBV7-3
ASSTRDGEETQY,once,TRBJ2-5,NA,TRBV28
ASRDTQY,NA,TRBJ2-3,NA,TRBV27
ASRAGTEAF,NA,TRBJ1-1,NA,TRBV7-8